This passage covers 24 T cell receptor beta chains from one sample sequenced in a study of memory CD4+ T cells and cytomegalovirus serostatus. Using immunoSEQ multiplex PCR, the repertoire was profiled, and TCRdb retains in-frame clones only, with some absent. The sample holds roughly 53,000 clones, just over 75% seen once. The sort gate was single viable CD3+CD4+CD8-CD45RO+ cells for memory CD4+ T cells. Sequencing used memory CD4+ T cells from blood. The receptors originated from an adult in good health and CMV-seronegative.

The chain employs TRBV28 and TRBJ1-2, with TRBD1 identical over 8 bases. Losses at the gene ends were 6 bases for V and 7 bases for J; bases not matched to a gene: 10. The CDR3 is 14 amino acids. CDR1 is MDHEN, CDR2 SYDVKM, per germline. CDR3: CASSLTGGLGGYTF. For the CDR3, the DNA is TGTGCCAGCAGCCTAACAGGGGGTTTGGGTGGCTACACCTTC.

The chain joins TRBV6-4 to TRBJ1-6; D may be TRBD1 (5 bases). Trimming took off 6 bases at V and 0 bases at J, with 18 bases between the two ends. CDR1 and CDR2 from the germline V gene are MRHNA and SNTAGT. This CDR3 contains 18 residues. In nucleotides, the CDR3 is TGTGCCAGCAGGTATCCGGGACCGCCAAGCTCCTATAATTCACCCCTCCACTTT. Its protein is CASRYPGPPSSYNSPLHF.

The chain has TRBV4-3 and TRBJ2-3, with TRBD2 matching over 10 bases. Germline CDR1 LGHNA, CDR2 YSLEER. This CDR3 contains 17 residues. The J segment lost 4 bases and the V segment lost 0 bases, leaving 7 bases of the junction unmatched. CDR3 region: CASSQDHSGREADTQYF. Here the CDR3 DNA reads TGCGCCAGCAGCCAAGATCACAGCGGGAGGGAGGCAGATACGCAGTATTTT.

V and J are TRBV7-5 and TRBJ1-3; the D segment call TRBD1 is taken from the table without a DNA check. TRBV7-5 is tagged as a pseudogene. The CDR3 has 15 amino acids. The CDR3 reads CASSGQYRSGNTIYF. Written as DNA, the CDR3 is TGTGCCAGCAGCGGACAGTACCGCTCTGGAAACACCATATATTTT.

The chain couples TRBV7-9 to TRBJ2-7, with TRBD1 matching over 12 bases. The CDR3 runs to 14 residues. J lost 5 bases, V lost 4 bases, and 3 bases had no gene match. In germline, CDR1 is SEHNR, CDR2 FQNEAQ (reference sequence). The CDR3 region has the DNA TGTGCCAGCAGCTCCCGGGACAGGGGGCACGAGCAGTACTTC. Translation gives CASSSRDRGHEQYF.

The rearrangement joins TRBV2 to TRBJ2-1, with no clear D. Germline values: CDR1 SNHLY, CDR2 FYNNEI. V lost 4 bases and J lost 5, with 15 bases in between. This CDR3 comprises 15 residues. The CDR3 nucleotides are TGTGCCAGCAGTGGTTTTGGACCGGCGAACAATGAGCAGTTCTTC. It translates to CASSGFGPANNEQFF. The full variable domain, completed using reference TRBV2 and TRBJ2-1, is EPEVTQTPSHQVTQMGQEVILRCVPISNHLYFYWYRQILGQKVEFLVSFYNNEISEKSEIFDDQFSVERPDGSNFTLKIRSTKLEDSAMYFCASSGFGPANNEQFFGPGTRLTVL.

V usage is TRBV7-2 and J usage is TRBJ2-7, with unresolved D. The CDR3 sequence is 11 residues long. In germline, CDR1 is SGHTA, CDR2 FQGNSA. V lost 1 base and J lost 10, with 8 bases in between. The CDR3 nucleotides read TGTGCCAGCAGCTTAGTAGCTTACCAGTACTTC. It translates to CASSLVAYQYF. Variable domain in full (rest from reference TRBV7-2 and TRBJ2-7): GAGVSQSPSNKVTEKGKDVELRCDPISGHTALYWYRQSLGQGLEFLIYFQGNSAPDKSGLPSDRFSAERTGGSVSTLTIQRTQQEDSAVYLCASSLVAYQYFGPGTRLTVT.

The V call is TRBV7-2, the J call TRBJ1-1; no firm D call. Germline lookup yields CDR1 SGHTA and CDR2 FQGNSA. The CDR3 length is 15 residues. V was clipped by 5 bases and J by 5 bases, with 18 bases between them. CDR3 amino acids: CASSPSTGPRTEAFF. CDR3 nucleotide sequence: TGTGCCAGCAGCCCGTCGACCGGTCCTAGAACTGAAGCTTTCTTT.

The CDR3 region has the DNA TGTGCCAGCAGCTTGAGGCAGGGGAAGGATACGCAGTATTTT. This gives the protein CASSLRQGKDTQYF. V is TRBV5-6 and J is TRBJ2-3, with D perhaps TRBD1 (6 bases). This CDR3 has 14 residues. Trimming removed 1 base at V and 6 bases at J, with 12 bases between. Looked up from germline, CDR1 is SGHDT and CDR2 is YYEEEE. The full variable domain, completed using reference TRBV5-6 and TRBJ2-3, is DAGVTQSPTHLIKTRGQQVTLRCSPKSGHDTVSWYQQALGQGPQFIFQYYEEEERQRGNFPDRFSGHQFPNYSSELNVNALLLGDSALYLCASSLRQGKDTQYFGPGTRLTVL.

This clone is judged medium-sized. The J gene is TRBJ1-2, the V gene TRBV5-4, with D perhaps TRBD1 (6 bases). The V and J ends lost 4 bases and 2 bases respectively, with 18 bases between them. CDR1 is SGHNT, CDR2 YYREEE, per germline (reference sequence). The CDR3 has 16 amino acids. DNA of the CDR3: TGTGCCAGCAGCCGAGACGCGGGGGGCGCCAACTATGGCTACACCTTC. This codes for CASSRDAGGANYGYTF.

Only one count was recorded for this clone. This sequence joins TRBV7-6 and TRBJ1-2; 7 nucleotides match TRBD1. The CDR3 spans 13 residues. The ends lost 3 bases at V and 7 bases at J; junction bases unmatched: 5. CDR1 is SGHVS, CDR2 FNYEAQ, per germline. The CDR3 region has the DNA TGTGCCAGCAGCTTCGGGGACAGCGCTGGCTACACCTTC. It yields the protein CASSFGDSAGYTF. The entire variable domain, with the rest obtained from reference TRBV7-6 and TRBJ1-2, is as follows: GAGVSQSPRYKVTKRGQDVALRCDPISGHVSLYWYRQALGQGPEFLTYFNYEAQQDKSGLPNDRFSAERPEGSISTLTIQRTEQRDSAMYRCASSFGDSAGYTFGSGTRLTVV.

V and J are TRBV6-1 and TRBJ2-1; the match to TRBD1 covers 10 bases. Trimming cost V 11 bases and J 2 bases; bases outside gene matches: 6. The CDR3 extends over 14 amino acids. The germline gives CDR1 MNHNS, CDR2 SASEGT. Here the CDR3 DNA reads TGTGCCGGACGGGACAGGGGCCCCTACAATGAGCAGTTCTTC. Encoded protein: CAGRDRGPYNEQFF.

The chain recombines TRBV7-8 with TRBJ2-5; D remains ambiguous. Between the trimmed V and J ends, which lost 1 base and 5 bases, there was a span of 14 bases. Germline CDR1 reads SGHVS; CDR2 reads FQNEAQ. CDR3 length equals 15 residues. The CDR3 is CASSLGGRARETQYF. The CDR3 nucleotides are TGTGCCAGCAGCTTAGGAGGTAGAGCCAGGGAGACCCAGTACTTC.

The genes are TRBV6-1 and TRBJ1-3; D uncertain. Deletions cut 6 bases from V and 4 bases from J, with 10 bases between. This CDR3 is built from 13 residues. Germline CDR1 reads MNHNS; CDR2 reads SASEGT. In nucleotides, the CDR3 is TGTGCCAGCAGGGAGGTATTCGGAAACACCATATATTTT. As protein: CASREVFGNTIYF.

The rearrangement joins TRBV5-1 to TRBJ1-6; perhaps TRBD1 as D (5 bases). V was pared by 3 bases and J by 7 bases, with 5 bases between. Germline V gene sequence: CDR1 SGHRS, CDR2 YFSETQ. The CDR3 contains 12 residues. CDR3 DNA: TGCGCCAGCAGCTGGGACAATTCACCCCTCCACTTT. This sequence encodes CASSWDNSPLHF.

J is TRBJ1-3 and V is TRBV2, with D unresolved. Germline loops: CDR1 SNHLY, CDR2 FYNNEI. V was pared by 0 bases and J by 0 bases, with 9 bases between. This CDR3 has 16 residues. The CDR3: CASSEARPSSGNTIYF. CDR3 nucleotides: TGTGCCAGCAGTGAAGCGAGACCTAGCTCTGGAAACACCATATATTTT. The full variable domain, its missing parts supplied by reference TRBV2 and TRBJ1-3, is EPEVTQTPSHQVTQMGQEVILRCVPISNHLYFYWYRQILGQKVEFLVSFYNNEISEKSEIFDDQFSVERPDGSNFTLKIRSTKLEDSAMYFCASSEARPSSGNTIYFGEGSWLTVV.

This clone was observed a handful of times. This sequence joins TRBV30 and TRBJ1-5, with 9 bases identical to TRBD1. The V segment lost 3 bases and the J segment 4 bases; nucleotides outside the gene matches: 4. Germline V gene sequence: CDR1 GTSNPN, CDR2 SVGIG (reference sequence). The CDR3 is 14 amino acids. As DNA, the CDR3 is TGTGCCTGGAGGGGACAGGGAGCGAATCAGCCCCAGCATTTT. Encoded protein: CAWRGQGANQPQHF. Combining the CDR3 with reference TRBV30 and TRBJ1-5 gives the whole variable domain SQTIHQWPATLVQPVGSPLSLECTVEGTSNPNLYWYRQAAGRGLQLLFYSVGIGQISSEVPQNLSASRPQDRQFILSSKKLLLSDSGFYLCAWRGQGANQPQHFGDGTRLSIL.

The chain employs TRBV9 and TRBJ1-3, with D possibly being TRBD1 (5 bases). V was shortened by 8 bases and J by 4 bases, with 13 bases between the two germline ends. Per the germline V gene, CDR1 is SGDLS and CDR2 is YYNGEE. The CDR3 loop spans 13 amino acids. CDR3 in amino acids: CASAQGTGNTIYF. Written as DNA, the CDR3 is TGTGCCAGTGCCCAGGGTACCGGAAACACCATATATTTT.

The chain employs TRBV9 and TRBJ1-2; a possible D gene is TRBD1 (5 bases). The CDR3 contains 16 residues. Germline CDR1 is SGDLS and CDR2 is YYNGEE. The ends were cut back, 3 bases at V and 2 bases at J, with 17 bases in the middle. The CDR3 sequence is CASSAFGGSVNYGYTF. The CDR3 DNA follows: TGTGCCAGCAGCGCCTTCGGGGGGAGCGTAAACTATGGCTACACCTTC.

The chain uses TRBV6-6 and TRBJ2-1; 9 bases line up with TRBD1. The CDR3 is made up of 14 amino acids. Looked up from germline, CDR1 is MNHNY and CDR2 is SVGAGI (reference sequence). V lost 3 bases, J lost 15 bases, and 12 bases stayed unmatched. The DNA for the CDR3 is TGTGCCAGCAGTTATAGTCTATCGACAGGGGGGCGGTTCTTC. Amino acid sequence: CASSYSLSTGGRFF.

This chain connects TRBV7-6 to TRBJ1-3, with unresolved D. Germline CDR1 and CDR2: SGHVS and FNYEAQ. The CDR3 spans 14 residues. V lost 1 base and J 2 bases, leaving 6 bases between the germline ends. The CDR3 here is CASSLGTTGNTIYF. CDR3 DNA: TGTGCCAGCAGCTTAGGAACTACTGGAAACACCATATATTTT.

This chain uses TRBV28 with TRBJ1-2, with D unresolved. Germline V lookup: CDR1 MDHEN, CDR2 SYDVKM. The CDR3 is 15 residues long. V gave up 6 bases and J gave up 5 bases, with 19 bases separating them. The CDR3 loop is CASSPGGLTKYGYTF. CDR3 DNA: TGTGCCAGCAGCCCCGGAGGTTTGACCAAATATGGCTACACCTTC.

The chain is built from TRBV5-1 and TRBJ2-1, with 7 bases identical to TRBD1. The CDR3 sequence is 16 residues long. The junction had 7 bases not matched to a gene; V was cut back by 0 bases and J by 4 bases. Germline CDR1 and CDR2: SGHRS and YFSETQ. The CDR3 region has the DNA TGCGCCAGCAGCTTGGTAGTAGGGACAGCTTACAATGAGCAGTTCTTC. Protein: CASSLVVGTAYNEQFF.

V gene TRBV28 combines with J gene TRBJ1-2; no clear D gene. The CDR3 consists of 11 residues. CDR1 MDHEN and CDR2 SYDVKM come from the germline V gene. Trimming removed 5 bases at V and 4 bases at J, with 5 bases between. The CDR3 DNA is TGTGCCAGCAGTCCGATCTATGGCTACACCTTC. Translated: CASSPIYGYTF.